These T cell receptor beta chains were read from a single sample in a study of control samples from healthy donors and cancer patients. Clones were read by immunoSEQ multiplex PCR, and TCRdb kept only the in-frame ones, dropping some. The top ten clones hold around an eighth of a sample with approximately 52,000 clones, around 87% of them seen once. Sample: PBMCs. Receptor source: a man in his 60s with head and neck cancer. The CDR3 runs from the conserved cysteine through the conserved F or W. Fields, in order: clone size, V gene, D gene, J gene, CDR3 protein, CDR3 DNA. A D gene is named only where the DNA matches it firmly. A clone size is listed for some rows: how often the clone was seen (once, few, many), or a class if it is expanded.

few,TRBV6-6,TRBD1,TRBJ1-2,CASSQATGEVYGYTF,TGTGCCAGCAGTCAAGCGACAGGGGAGGTTTATGGCTACACCTTC
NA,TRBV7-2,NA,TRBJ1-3,CASSSGTTGNTIYF,TGTGCCAGCAGCTCCGGGACAACAGGAAACACCATATATTTT
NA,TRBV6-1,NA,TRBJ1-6,CASSESGARPTSPLHF,TGTGCCAGCAGTGAATCGGGGGCAAGGCCCACCAGCCCCCTCCACTTT
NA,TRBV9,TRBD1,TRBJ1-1,CASSAGTGRLLDTEAFF,TGTGCCAGCAGCGCCGGGACAGGGAGGCTTCTTGACACTGAAGCTTTCTTT
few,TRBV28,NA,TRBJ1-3,CASSFGGGHISGNTIYF,TGTGCCAGCAGTTTTGGGGGAGGACACATCTCTGGAAACACCATATATTTT
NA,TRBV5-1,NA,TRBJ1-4,CASSWDLYSEKLFF,TGCGCCAGCAGCTGGGACTTATACTCCGAAAAACTGTTTTTT
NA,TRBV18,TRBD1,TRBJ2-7,CASSPRTGESGEQYF,TGTGCCAGCTCACCGAGGACAGGGGAATCGGGGGAGCAGTACTTC
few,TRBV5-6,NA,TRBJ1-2,CASSLVRAAGYTF,TGTGCCAGCAGCTTGGTTAGGGCGGCTGGCTACACCTTC
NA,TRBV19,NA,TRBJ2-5,CASGRRETAGLQETQYF,TGTGCCAGCGGACGGAGAGAGACTGCGGGACTTCAAGAGACCCAGTACTTC
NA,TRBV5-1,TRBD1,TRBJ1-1,CASSAGQETRSTEAFF,TGCGCCAGCAGCGCGGGACAGGAGACGAGGAGCACTGAAGCTTTCTTT
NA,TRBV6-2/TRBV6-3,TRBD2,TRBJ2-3,CASSPGTSYDTQYF,TGTGCCAGCAGCCCTGGGACTAGCTACGATACGCAGTATTTT
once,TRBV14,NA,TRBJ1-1,CASSQDRNLGGIGREAFF,TGTGCCAGCAGCCAAGATCGAAATTTAGGAGGGATCGGACGTGAAGCTTTCTTT
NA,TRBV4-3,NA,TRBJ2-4,CASSQDLAGSYKNIQYF,TGCGCCAGCAGCCAAGATTTGGCAGGGTCGTACAAAAACATTCAGTACTTC
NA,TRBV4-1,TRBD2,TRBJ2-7,CASSSNYIAGGGEQYF,TGCGCCAGCAGCTCAAATTATATAGCGGGAGGCGGCGAGCAGTACTTC
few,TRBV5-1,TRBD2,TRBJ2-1,CASRFASGRSSYNEQFF,TGCGCCAGCAGGTTCGCTAGCGGGAGGTCCTCCTACAATGAGCAGTTCTTC
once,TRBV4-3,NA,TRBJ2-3,CASSQGDEGSTDTQYF,TGCGCCAGCAGCCAAGGGGACGAGGGGAGCACAGATACGCAGTATTTT
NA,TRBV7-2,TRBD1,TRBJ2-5,CASSKGAIETQYF,TGTGCCAGCAGCAAGGGGGCCATAGAGACCCAGTACTTC
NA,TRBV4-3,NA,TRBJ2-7,CASSQEVNTIYEQYF,TGCGCCAGCAGCCAAGAAGTGAATACCATATACGAGCAGTACTTC
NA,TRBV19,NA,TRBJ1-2,CASGQIYGYTF,TGTGCCAGTGGACAGATCTATGGCTACACCTTC
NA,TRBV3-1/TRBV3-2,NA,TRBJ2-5,CASSQGWETQYF,TGTGCCAGCAGCCAAGGTTGGGAGACCCAGTACTTC
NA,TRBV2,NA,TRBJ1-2,CASSEIYGYTF,TGTGCCAGCAGTGAGATCTATGGCTACACCTTC
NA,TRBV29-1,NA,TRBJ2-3,CSPAGPSTDTQYF,TGCAGCCCCGCCGGCCCTAGCACAGATACGCAGTATTTT
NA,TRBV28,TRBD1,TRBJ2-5,CASSSVRQGRKTQYF,TGTGCCAGCAGTTCCGTAAGACAGGGGAGAAAGACCCAGTACTTC
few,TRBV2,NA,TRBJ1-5,CASSEEGPSNQPQHF,TGTGCCAGCAGTGAGGAGGGGCCCTCGAACCAGCCCCAGCATTTT
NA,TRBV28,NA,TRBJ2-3,CASFKASEADTQYF,TGTGCCAGCTTCAAGGCTAGCGAGGCAGATACGCAGTATTTT